Given below is one T cell receptor (beta chain) in context. The data derive from a study of cytomegalovirus exposure and HLA in healthy donors. Healthy bone marrow donors supplied every sample. The PCR employed 60 Vbeta primers together with 13 Jbeta primers. Method: immunoSEQ multiplex PCR; TCRdb's copy keeps in-frame clones and lacks some. The sample consists of some 160,000 clones, approximately 80% of them appearing once. The germline V and J ends were trimmed by 4 bases and 3 bases, with 16 bases remaining between them. CDR3 size: 15 residues. Germline loops: CDR1 SNHLY, CDR2 FYNNEI. This clonotype was obtained from a male donor in good health and CMV-seropositive. The chain has TRBV2 and TRBJ2-7; tentative D call: TRBD2 (5 bases). Sequenced sample: PBMCs. The CDR3 here is CASSGRGLGDYEQYF. The CDR3 DNA sequence: TGTGCCAGCAGTGGCCGAGGACTGGGAGACTACGAGCAGTACTTC. The full variable domain, with the rest looked up from reference TRBV2 and TRBJ2-7, is EPEVTQTPSHQVTQMGQEVILRCVPISNHLYFYWYRQILGQKVEFLVSFYNNEISEKSEIFDDQFSVERPDGSNFTLKIRSTKLEDSAMYFCASSGRGLGDYEQYFGPGTRLTVT.